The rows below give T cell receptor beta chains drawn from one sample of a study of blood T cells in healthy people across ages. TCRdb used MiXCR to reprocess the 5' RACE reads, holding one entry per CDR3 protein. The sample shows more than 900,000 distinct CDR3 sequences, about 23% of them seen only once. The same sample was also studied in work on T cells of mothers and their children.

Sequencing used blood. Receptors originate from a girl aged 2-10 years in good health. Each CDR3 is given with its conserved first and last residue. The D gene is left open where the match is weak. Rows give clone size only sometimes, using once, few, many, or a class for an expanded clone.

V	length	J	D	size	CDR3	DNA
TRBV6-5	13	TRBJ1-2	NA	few	CASSYGSGPGYTF	TGTGCCAGCAGTTACGGGTCGGGTCCAGGCTACACCTTC
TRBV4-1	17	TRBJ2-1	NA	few	CASSHPRRAGARDEQFF	TGCGCCAGCAGCCACCCCCGACGGGCGGGGGCCCGGGATGAGCAGTTCTTC
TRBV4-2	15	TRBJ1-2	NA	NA	CASYRGGSKGYGYTF	TGTGCCAGCTATCGTGGTGGGTCAAAGGGCTATGGCTACACCTTC
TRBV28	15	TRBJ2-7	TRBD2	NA	CASSGTSGSLYEQYF	TGTGCCAGCAGCGGGACTAGCGGGAGTCTATACGAGCAGTACTTC
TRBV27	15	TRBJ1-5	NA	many	CASKKGNGSNQPQHF	TGTGCCAGCAAAAAAGGGAACGGGAGCAATCAGCCCCAGCATTTT
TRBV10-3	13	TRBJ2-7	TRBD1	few	CATGQGAPYEQYF	TGTGCCACCGGACAGGGAGCCCCGTACGAGCAGTACTTC
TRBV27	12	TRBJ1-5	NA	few	CASGLINQPQHF	TGTGCCTCTGGTCTGATCAATCAGCCCCAGCATTTT
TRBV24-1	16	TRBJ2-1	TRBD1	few	CATSDSDRADRMGQFF	TGTGCCACCAGTGATTCGGACAGGGCGGACAGGATGGGGCAGTTCTTC
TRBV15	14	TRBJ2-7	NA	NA	CATSREGDSYEQYF	TGTGCCACCAGCAGAGAAGGGGACTCCTACGAGCAGTACTTC
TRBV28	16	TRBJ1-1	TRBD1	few	CASSFRDRGNMGEAFF	TGTGCCAGCAGTTTCCGGGACAGGGGTAACATGGGTGAAGCTTTCTTT
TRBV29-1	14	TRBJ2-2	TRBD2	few	CSVELAGVTGELFF	TGCAGCGTTGAACTAGCGGGAGTAACCGGGGAGCTGTTTTTT
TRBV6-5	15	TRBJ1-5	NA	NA	CASRSTGSSNQPQHF	TGTGCCAGCAGGTCTACAGGGAGCAGCAATCAGCCCCAGCATTTT
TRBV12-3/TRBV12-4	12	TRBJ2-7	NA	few	CATGATRGEQYF	TGTGCCACTGGGGCTACCCGGGGCGAGCAGTACTTC
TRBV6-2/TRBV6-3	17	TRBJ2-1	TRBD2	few	CASSYASGVSSYNEQFF	TGTGCCAGCAGTTACGCTAGCGGGGTTAGCTCCTACAATGAGCAGTTCTTC
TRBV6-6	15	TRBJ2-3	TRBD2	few	CASSPGTSGPDTQYF	TGTGCCAGCAGTCCCGGGACTAGCGGACCAGATACGCAGTATTTT
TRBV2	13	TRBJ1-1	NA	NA	CASSEFGGTEAFF	TGTGCCAGCAGTGAGTTTGGAGGCACTGAAGCTTTCTTT
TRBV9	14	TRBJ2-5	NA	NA	CASSVGRFQETQYF	TGTGCCAGCAGCGTAGGCAGATTCCAAGAGACCCAGTACTTC
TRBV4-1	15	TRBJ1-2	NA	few	CASSQAAFTNYGYTF	TGCGCCAGCAGCCAAGCAGCATTTACTAACTATGGCTACACCTTC
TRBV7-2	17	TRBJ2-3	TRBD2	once	CASIDARLAGVPDTQYF	TGTGCCAGCATCGACGCGCGCCTAGCGGGAGTTCCAGATACGCAGTATTTT
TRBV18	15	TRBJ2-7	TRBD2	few	CASSRGLAGVREQYF	TGTGCCAGCTCACGAGGACTAGCGGGAGTAAGAGAGCAGTATTTC
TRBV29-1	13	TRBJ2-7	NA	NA	CSVNGDGAYEQYF	TGCAGCGTTAATGGGGACGGAGCCTACGAGCAGTACTTC
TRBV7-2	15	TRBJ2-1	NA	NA	CASSSYSKVYNEQFF	TGTGCCAGCAGCTCCTACTCCAAAGTCTACAATGAGCAGTTCTTC
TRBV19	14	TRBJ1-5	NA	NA	CASSEREWGRPQHF	TGTGCCAGTAGTGAGAGGGAATGGGGTCGGCCCCAGCATTTT
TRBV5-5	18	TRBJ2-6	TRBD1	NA	CASSLGQGELSGANVLTF	TGTGCCAGCAGCTTGGGTCAGGGGGAGCTCTCTGGGGCCAACGTCCTGACTTTC
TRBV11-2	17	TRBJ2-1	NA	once	CASSQPGSISSYNEQFF	TGTGCCAGCAGTCAACCGGGAAGCATTAGCTCCTACAATGAGCAGTTCTTC
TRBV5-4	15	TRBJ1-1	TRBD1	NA	CASSWTGGGNTEAFF	TGTGCCAGCAGCTGGACAGGGGGAGGGAACACTGAAGCTTTCTTT
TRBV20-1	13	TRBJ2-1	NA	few	CSARDQVEDEQFF	TGCAGTGCTAGAGATCAGGTGGAGGATGAGCAGTTCTTC
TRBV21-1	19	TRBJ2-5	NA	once	CASSKGRGTPLRGQETQYF	TGTGCCAGCAGCAAGGGCAGGGGAACCCCCCTGAGAGGGCAAGAGACCCAGTACTTC
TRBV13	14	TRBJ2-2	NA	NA	CASSVGGASGELFF	TGTGCCAGCAGCGTAGGAGGGGCGTCCGGGGAGCTGTTTTTT
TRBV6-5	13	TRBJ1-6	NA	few	CASSYSRASPLHF	TGTGCCAGCAGTTACTCGAGGGCTTCACCCCTCCACTTT
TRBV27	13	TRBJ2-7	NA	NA	CASIDGQSYEQYF	TGTGCCAGCATCGACGGACAGTCCTACGAGCAGTACTTC
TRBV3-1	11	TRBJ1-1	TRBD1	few	CASYAGGEAFF	TGTGCCAGCTATGCAGGGGGTGAAGCTTTCTTT
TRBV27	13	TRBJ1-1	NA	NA	CASRPGGGTEAFF	TGTGCCAGCAGGCCCGGGGGAGGGACTGAAGCTTTCTTT
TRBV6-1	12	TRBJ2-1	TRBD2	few	CASRRLAQEQFF	TGTGCCAGCAGGAGACTAGCCCAAGAGCAGTTCTTC
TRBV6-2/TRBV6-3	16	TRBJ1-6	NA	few	CASSFSRGTKNSPLHF	TGTGCCAGCAGTTTCTCCCGAGGAACGAAAAATTCACCCCTCCACTTT
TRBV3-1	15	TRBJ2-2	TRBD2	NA	CASGQAGSSPGELFF	TGTGCCAGCGGCCAAGCGGGGTCTAGTCCCGGGGAGCTGTTTTTT
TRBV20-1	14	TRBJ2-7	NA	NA	CSARDQFSTYEQYF	TGCAGTGCTAGAGATCAGTTTAGTACGTACGAGCAGTACTTC
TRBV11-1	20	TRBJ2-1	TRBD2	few	CASSFPGGLMGLSSYNEQFF	TGTGCCAGCAGCTTCCCGGGAGGACTTATGGGTCTAAGCTCCTACAATGAGCAGTTCTTC
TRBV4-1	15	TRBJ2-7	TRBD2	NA	CASSPYGGGPYRPYF	TGCGCCAGCAGCCCCTATGGGGGAGGGCCGTACAGGCCGTACTTC
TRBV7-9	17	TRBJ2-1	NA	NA	CASRPEGLAVADNEQFF	TGTGCCAGCAGGCCTGAGGGGTTGGCAGTAGCGGACAATGAGCAGTTCTTC
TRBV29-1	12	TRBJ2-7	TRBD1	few	CSVKDRGSEQYF	TGCAGCGTTAAGGACAGGGGAAGCGAGCAGTACTTC